This is a list of T cell receptor beta chains from one sample in a study of blood T cell repertoires in COVID-19. This table comes from immunoSEQ multiplex PCR, and its TCRdb copy is limited to in-frame clones, with some not included. This sample carries roughly 460,000 clones, 80% to 90% of them seen once, and the ten largest clones take 0.8% to 0.9%. Sequencing was performed on peripheral blood. The receptors stem from a man in his late teens or twenties with COVID-19, enrolled during active disease. CDR3s include the opening cysteine and the closing phenylalanine or tryptophan. The D gene is left open where the match is weak. Clone size, where shown, is once, few, many, or a class for clones that have expanded.

>.|TRBD2|TRBV5-1|TRBJ2-5
TGCGCCAGCAGCTTGGCCGGGACTAGCACCGAGACCCAGTACTTC
CASSLAGTSTETQYF
>.|.|TRBV7-6|TRBJ1-1
TGTGCCAGCAGCTTAGCCGGGGGACGCAACACTGAAGCTTTCTTT
CASSLAGGRNTEAFF
>.|TRBD1|TRBV19|TRBJ2-1
TGTGCCAGTAGCCTAACAGGGGGCCGTGAGCAGTTCTTC
CASSLTGGREQFF
>.|TRBD1|TRBV2|TRBJ1-1
TGTGCCAGCAGGCACAGGGGGACTGAAGCTTTCTTT
CASRHRGTEAFF
>.|.|TRBV6-5|TRBJ2-1
TGTGCCAGCAGTCCCGCCCGGGACACCTACAATGAGCAGTTCTTC
CASSPARDTYNEQFF
>.|.|TRBV5-5|TRBJ2-2
TGTGCCAGCAGCTTGTGGCTAGCGAACACCGGGGAGCTGTTTTTT
CASSLWLANTGELFF
>.|.|TRBV18|TRBJ2-5
TGTGCCAGCTCACCTATGGGCAGGGAAGAGACCCAGTACTTC
CASSPMGREETQYF
>.|.|TRBV13|TRBJ2-7
TGTGCCAGCACCCGGAGGGGCCTACCGGACTATGAGCAGTACTTC
CASTRRGLPDYEQYF
>.|TRBD1|TRBV4-2|TRBJ1-6
TGTGCCAGCAGCCAAGATTTCGGACAGGATAATTCACCCCTCCACTTT
CASSQDFGQDNSPLHF
>.|.|TRBV30|TRBJ1-5
TGTGCCTGGAGTAACAGGGAGAATCAGCCCCAGCATTTT
CAWSNRENQPQHF
>.|TRBD2|TRBV19|TRBJ2-3
TGTGCCAGTAGTATGGGCCTAGCGGGGTCCACAGATACGCAGTATTTT
CASSMGLAGSTDTQYF
>.|.|TRBV19|TRBJ1-1
TGTGCCAGTAGTATGGTATCGGGGGGGCGGACTGAAGCTTTCTTT
CASSMVSGGRTEAFF
>.|.|TRBV11-2|TRBJ2-3
TGTGCCAGCAGCTTGGGGTTGGCGGGAAGCACAGATACGCAGTATTTT
CASSLGLAGSTDTQYF
>.|.|TRBV7-8|TRBJ1-6
TGTGCCAGCAGCTTATATCTGGTGGGGGCGAATAATTCACCCCTCCACTTT
CASSLYLVGANNSPLHF
>.|.|TRBV15|TRBJ2-3
TGTGCCACCAGCACGGCGGACTACACAGATACGCAGTATTTT
CATSTADYTDTQYF
>.|.|TRBV5-1|TRBJ2-3
TGCGCCAGCAGCGGGGACTTTAGCACAGATACGCAGTATTTT
CASSGDFSTDTQYF
>.|.|TRBV18|TRBJ2-3
TGTGCCAGCTCACCAGCCAGAAGCACAGATACGCAGTATTTT
CASSPARSTDTQYF
>.|TRBD2|TRBV6-5|TRBJ2-1
TGTGCCAGCATCGGGACGGCGGGAGAGGGAAATGAGCAGTTCTTC
CASIGTAGEGNEQFF
>.|TRBD1|TRBV14|TRBJ2-1
TGTGCCAGCAGTGACAAGGGGGCTTTCTACAATGAGCAGTTCTTC
CASSDKGAFYNEQFF
>.|TRBD1|TRBV3-1/TRBV3-2|TRBJ1-1
TGTGCCAGCAGCCAAGAAAGGACAGGGAACACTGAAGCTTTCTTT
CASSQERTGNTEAFF
>once|TRBD2|TRBV3-1/TRBV3-2|TRBJ2-2
TGTGCCAGCAGCCTCATGAGACTAGCGGGTGAGAACACCGGGGAGCTGTTTTTT
CASSLMRLAGENTGELFF
>.|.|TRBV24-1|TRBJ2-1
TGTGCCACCAGTGATGCCGGGACAGGGGTTACCGAGCGGGAGGGCGGGGAGCTCGATGAGCAGTTCTTC
CATSDAGTGVTEREGGELDEQFF
>.|.|TRBV2|TRBJ2-2
TGTGCCAGCAGACAGGGTGGGACCGGGGAGCTGTTTTTT
CASRQGGTGELFF
>.|.|TRBV12-3/TRBV12-4|TRBJ1-2
TGTGCCAGCAGTTTCGCCGGGAGCGGGTACACCTTC
CASSFAGSGYTF
>.|.|TRBV6-5|TRBJ1-1
TGTGCCAGCAGAAACAGGTTCACTGAAGCTTTCTTT
CASRNRFTEAFF
>once|.|TRBV3-1/TRBV3-2|TRBJ2-7
TGTGCCAGCAGCCAAGATCATGGACAGTTCGACGAGCAGTACTTC
CASSQDHGQFDEQYF
>few|.|TRBV20-1|TRBJ1-6
TGCAGTGCTAGTCCCGAACAGGGAGCCAATAATTCACCCCTCCACTTT
CSASPEQGANNSPLHF
>.|.|TRBV4-2|TRBJ2-6
TGTGCCAGCAGCCAAGAAGCGACAGGCCTCTCTGGGGCCAACGTCCTGACTTTC
CASSQEATGLSGANVLTF
>.|.|TRBV18|TRBJ2-1
TGTGCCAGCCACGAGGTGGAGGGACGCAATGAGCAGTTCTTC
CASHEVEGRNEQFF
>.|TRBD1|TRBV7-2|TRBJ1-1
TGTGCCAGCAGCTTAGCGTTCGGGACAGGGGTTACTGAAGCTTTCTTT
CASSLAFGTGVTEAFF
>.|.|TRBV2|TRBJ1-3
TGTGCCAGCAGAGCAGGAACAGGCGGAAACACCATATATTTT
CASRAGTGGNTIYF
>.|.|TRBV5-4|TRBJ2-7
TGTGCCAGCAGCTTGGGTGGAGGGAGATCCTACGAGCAGTACTTC
CASSLGGGRSYEQYF
>.|TRBD1|TRBV11-3|TRBJ2-7
TGTGCCAGCAGCCCACGAGGACAGGGGCGACCCTACGAGCAGTACTTC
CASSPRGQGRPYEQYF
>.|TRBD2|TRBV2|TRBJ2-5
TGTGCCAGCAGTGTTGGGACTAGCGTCTACCAAGAGACCCAGTACTTC
CASSVGTSVYQETQYF
>.|TRBD2|TRBV5-4|TRBJ2-5
TGTGCCAGCAGCTTGGGCCGCGGGGGGAAGGAGACCCAGTACTTC
CASSLGRGGKETQYF
>.|.|TRBV6-1|TRBJ2-1
TGTGCCAGCAGTGAAGGATACCCGGGGAATGAGCAGTTCTTC
CASSEGYPGNEQFF
>.|.|TRBV7-2|TRBJ2-7
TGTGCCAGCAGCTCCCGGGACAAGGTCCGCGAGCAGTACTTC
CASSSRDKVREQYF
>.|TRBD1|TRBV5-5|TRBJ2-5
TGTGCCAGCAGCCCGGGGGGACAGGGTGGTACAGAGACCCAGTACTTC
CASSPGGQGGTETQYF
>few|TRBD1|TRBV30|TRBJ2-7
TGTGCCTGGAGTCACGGACAGGACGACGAGCAGTACTTC
CAWSHGQDDEQYF
>.|.|TRBV12-5|TRBJ2-3
TGTGCTAGTGGTTTGTACCCCCTAGCACCTAGCACAGATACGCAGTATTTT
CASGLYPLAPSTDTQYF
>.|.|TRBV4-1|TRBJ2-2
TGCGCCAGCAGCCGGGAGTTGGGTCCGGGTGTGCTGTTTTTT
CASSRELGPGVLFF
>few|TRBD1|TRBV20-1|TRBJ2-6
TGCAGTGCTAGTCCACAGGGGGCGGGTGGGGCCAACGTCCTGACTTTC
CSASPQGAGGANVLTF
>.|TRBD1|TRBV7-7|TRBJ2-5
TGTGCCAGCAGCAGGGACAGGGTCGAGACCCAGTACTTC
CASSRDRVETQYF
>.|.|TRBV24-1|TRBJ2-1
TGTGCCACCAGTGATGCTAGGTCCCTCTACAATGAGCAGTTCTTC
CATSDARSLYNEQFF
>.|.|TRBV24-1|TRBJ1-1
TGTGCCACCAGTGAGCTAAACAACACTGAAGCTTTCTTT
CATSELNNTEAFF
>.|.|TRBV6-5|TRBJ2-7
TGTGTTTCGCAGGTTACAGCTGCGTACGAGCAGTACTTC
CVSQVTAAYEQYF
>.|TRBD1|TRBV2|TRBJ1-5
TGTGCCAGCACTGGGACAGGCGGGAGCAATCAGCCCCAGCATTTT
CASTGTGGSNQPQHF
>once|.|TRBV10-3|TRBJ1-5
TGTGCCATCAGTGAGCCCTCCCGGGGGGTCAGGGCTCAGCCCCAGCATTTT
CAISEPSRGVRAQPQHF
>few|.|TRBV25-1|TRBJ2-2
TGTGCCAGCGCCGATGGCCCCGGGGAGCTGTTTTTT
CASADGPGELFF
>.|.|TRBV5-1|TRBJ1-1
TGCGCCAGCAGCTTGGCCCTTCTAGGGGATTTGAACACTGAAGCTTTCTTT
CASSLALLGDLNTEAFF
>.|.|TRBV7-2|TRBJ2-7
TGTGCCAGCAGCGTAACATCCTACGGGTTCTACGAGCAGTACTTC
CASSVTSYGFYEQYF
>.|TRBD1|TRBV6-1|TRBJ2-7
TGTGCCAGCAGTGAGACAGGGTACGAGCAGTACTTC
CASSETGYEQYF
>.|TRBD1|TRBV5-1|TRBJ2-2
TGCGCCAGCAGCGCCGGGACAGGGACCACCGGGGAGCTGTTTTTT
CASSAGTGTTGELFF